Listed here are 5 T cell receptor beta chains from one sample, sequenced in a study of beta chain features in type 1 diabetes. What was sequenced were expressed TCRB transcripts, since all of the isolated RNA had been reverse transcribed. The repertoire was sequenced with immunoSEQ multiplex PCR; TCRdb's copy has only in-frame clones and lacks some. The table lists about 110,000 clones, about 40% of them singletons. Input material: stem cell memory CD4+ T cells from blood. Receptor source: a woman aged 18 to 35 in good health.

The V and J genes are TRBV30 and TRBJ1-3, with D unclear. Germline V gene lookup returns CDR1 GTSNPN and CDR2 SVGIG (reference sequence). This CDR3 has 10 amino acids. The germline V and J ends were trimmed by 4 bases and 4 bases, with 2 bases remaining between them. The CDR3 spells CAWIGNTIYF. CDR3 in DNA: TGTGCCTGGATAGGAAACACCATATATTTT.

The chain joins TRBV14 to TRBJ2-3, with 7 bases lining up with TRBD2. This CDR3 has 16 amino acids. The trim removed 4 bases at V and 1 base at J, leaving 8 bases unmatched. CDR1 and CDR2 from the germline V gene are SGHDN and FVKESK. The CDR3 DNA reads TGTGCCAGCAGCCGAAAACTAGCGCTACGCACAGATACGCAGTATTTT. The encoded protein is CASSRKLALRTDTQYF.

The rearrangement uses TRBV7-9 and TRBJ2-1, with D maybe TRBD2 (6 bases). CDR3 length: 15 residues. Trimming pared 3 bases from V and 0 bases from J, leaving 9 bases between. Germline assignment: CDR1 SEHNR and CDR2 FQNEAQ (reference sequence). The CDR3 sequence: CASSLTGASYNEQFF. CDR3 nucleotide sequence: TGTGCCAGCAGCTTGACGGGAGCCTCCTACAATGAGCAGTTCTTC.

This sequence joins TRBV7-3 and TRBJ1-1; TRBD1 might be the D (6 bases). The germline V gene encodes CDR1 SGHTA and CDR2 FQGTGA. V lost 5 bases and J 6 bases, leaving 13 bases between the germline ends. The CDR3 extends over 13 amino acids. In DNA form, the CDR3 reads TGTGCCAGCAGCCGAGGGGGGAGGGCTGAAGCTTTCTTT. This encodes CASSRGGRAEAFF.

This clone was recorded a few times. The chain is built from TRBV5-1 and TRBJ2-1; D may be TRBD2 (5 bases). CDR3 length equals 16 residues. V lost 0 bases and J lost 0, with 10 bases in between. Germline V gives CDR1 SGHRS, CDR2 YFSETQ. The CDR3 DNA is TGCGCCAGCAGCTTGGCACCGGGAAGCTCCTACAATGAGCAGTTCTTC. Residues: CASSLAPGSSYNEQFF.